A selection of T cell receptor beta chains follows, all from one sample in a study of shared clonotypes between healthy human individuals. Some clones are missing from TCRdb's copy, which holds only in-frame ones; the method was immunoSEQ multiplex PCR. The table lists millions of clones, over 85% of them singletons. Sequenced material: naive CD4+ T cells from PBMCs. These receptors were collected from a man aged 18 to 30 in good health. Some clones in this sample may be carry-over from other donors' samples. Both conserved end residues are part of each CDR3. A D gene is named only where the DNA matches it firmly. Clone size, where shown, is once, few, many, or a class for clones that have expanded.

V gene	J gene	D gene	CDR3 length	clone size	CDR3 DNA	CDR3 protein
TRBV7-9	TRBJ2-7	TRBD1	14	.	TGTGCCAGCAGCCCACTACAGGGGAGTTACGAGCAGTACTTC	CASSPLQGSYEQYF
TRBV5-1	TRBJ2-1	.	14	once	TGCGCCAGCAGCTTGGCCAATAGGGCATATGAGCAGTTCTTC	CASSLANRAYEQFF
TRBV14	TRBJ1-1	.	16	.	TGTGCCAGCAGCCAAGATAGGATACGGATGAACACTGAAGCTTTCTTT	CASSQDRIRMNTEAFF
TRBV5-4	TRBJ1-2	TRBD1	13	.	TGTGCCAGCAGCGACGACAGGGCTCGTGGCTACACCTTC	CASSDDRARGYTF
TRBV6-6	TRBJ1-1	.	14	.	TGTGCCAGCAGTTACTCTGGCAGGGGATCTGAAGCTTTCTTT	CASSYSGRGSEAFF
TRBV29-1	TRBJ2-7	.	15	.	TGCAGCGTCGAGGAGGGGGACGGCACATCCTACGAGCAGTACTTC	CSVEEGDGTSYEQYF
TRBV6-1	TRBJ2-1	TRBD2	17	.	TGTGCCAGCAGTGAACGACTAGCGGTGAGCTCCTACAATGAGCAGTTCTTC	CASSERLAVSSYNEQFF
TRBV29-1	TRBJ2-1	TRBD2	13	.	TGCAGCGTATGGACTAGAGTAAACAATGAGCAGTTCTTC	CSVWTRVNNEQFF
TRBV2	TRBJ1-5	.	13	few	TGTGCCAGCAGGCTGAATAGCAATCAGCCCCAGCATTTT	CASRLNSNQPQHF
TRBV4-1	TRBJ2-5	.	16	.	TGCGCCAGCAGCCAAGGGGCAGTCCCTTTTCGGGAGACCCAGTACTTC	CASSQGAVPFRETQYF
TRBV30	TRBJ1-2	.	12	.	TGTGCCTGGAGTTACGGATCTTATGGCTACACCTTC	CAWSYGSYGYTF
TRBV4-3	TRBJ1-6	.	15	.	TGCGCCAGCAGCCAAGTGGGCTCCTATAATTCACCCCTCCACTTT	CASSQVGSYNSPLHF
TRBV30	TRBJ1-1	.	14	.	TGTGCCTGGAGTGCGGGCCTCCTACACTCGGAAGCTTTCTTT	CAWSAGLLHSEAFF
TRBV4-3	TRBJ2-1	TRBD2	16	.	TGCGCCAGCAGCCAGACCGGGACTAGGATATCCAATGAGCAGTTCTTC	CASSQTGTRISNEQFF
TRBV25-1	TRBJ1-1	TRBD1	15	.	TGTGCCAGCAGTGCGCCAGGGGGCGTGAACACTGAAGCTTTCTTT	CASSAPGGVNTEAFF
TRBV5-4	TRBJ1-4	.	15	.	TGTGCCAGCAGCTTGGGTGGCGCAGCTAATGAAAAACTGTTTTTT	CASSLGGAANEKLFF
TRBV5-1	TRBJ2-1	.	15	.	TGCGCCAGCAGCTTGGGGGCCGGGGGCTACAATGAGCAGTTCTTC	CASSLGAGGYNEQFF
TRBV28	TRBJ2-7	.	14	.	TGTGCCAGCAGACCCCAAGTCGGAGATTACGAGCAGTACTTC	CASRPQVGDYEQYF
TRBV6-6	TRBJ2-7	.	13	.	TGTGCCAGCATCTCAAGGGTGAGATACGAGCAGTACTTC	CASISRVRYEQYF
TRBV28	TRBJ2-2	.	17	.	TGTGCCAGCAGTCCGCTCCCCCAACCAGGGGACACCGGGGAGCTGTTTTTT	CASSPLPQPGDTGELFF
TRBV7-2	TRBJ2-7	.	13	.	TGTGCCAGCAGCTTCCGGGACCTTCAAAGGCAGTACTTC	CASSFRDLQRQYF
TRBV25-1	TRBJ2-1	.	13	.	TGTGCCAGCACAGCGGCAGGGGTACGGGAGCAGTTCTTC	CASTAAGVREQFF
TRBV7-2	TRBJ2-6	.	17	.	TGTGCCAGCAGTCTCGTCGGGACCCACTCTGGGGCCAACGTCCTGACTTTC	CASSLVGTHSGANVLTF
TRBV9	TRBJ1-1	.	15	few	TGTGCCAGCAGCGTAGGCGGGGCAATGAACACTGAAGCTTTCTTT	CASSVGGAMNTEAFF
TRBV5-1	TRBJ2-2	TRBD1	17	once	TGCGCCAGCAGCGGGGCAAATAAGGGGGCGGTCACCGGGGAGCTGTTTTTT	CASSGANKGAVTGELFF
TRBV5-4	TRBJ1-1	.	14	once	TGTGCCAGCAGCTTGGATGGAGGGAACACTGAAGCTTTCTTT	CASSLDGGNTEAFF
TRBV2	TRBJ2-7	.	15	.	TGTGCCAGCAGTGAGGCGGGACTCCTATCGTTAGAGCAGTACTTC	CASSEAGLLSLEQYF
TRBV30	TRBJ1-3	.	13	.	TGTGCCTGGGACTTTGGGGCTGGAAACACCATATATTTT	CAWDFGAGNTIYF
TRBV10-3	TRBJ2-1	.	13	.	TGTGCCATCAGTGGGGGGGAGGACAATGAGCAGTTCTTC	CAISGGEDNEQFF
TRBV6-5	TRBJ1-5	.	13	.	TGTGCCACTCGACGGTGGAGCGATCAGCCCCAGCATTTT	CATRRWSDQPQHF
TRBV27	TRBJ2-1	.	16	.	TGTGCCAGCACCCATGGCGGCTTGCTGACATACAATGAGCAGTTCTTC	CASTHGGLLTYNEQFF
TRBV9	TRBJ2-7	TRBD2	18	once	TGTGCCAGCAGCGGATCAAGCGGGAGGGCCGTCCAGGCGTACGAGCAGTACTTC	CASSGSSGRAVQAYEQYF
TRBV5-4	TRBJ2-7	.	12	.	TGTGCCAGCAGCTTGTACAGCGACGAGCAGTACTTC	CASSLYSDEQYF
TRBV10-3	TRBJ1-1	.	14	.	TGTGCCATCAGTACTACAGGGTCTGACACTGAAGCTTTCTTT	CAISTTGSDTEAFF
TRBV30	TRBJ2-3	.	16	.	TGTGCCTGGAGTCCTGCTAGGTGGTCTCGCACAGATACGCAGTATTTT	CAWSPARWSRTDTQYF
TRBV11-3	TRBJ2-3	TRBD2	15	.	TGTGCCAGCAGCCCTAGCGGGACCCGCACAGATACGCAGTATTTT	CASSPSGTRTDTQYF
TRBV11-1	TRBJ2-7	.	16	.	TGTGCCAGCAGCCCTCCCTTTTTGGAGAGCTCCTACGAGCAGTACTTC	CASSPPFLESSYEQYF
TRBV25-1	TRBJ1-1	.	17	.	TGTGCCAGCAGTGAATGGGTAGGTCGGACAGCGGGATTTGAAGCTTTCTTT	CASSEWVGRTAGFEAFF
TRBV23-1	TRBJ2-7	TRBD2	17	.	TGCGCCAGCAACCAAACCATCGTTAGCGGGAGCACTCACGAGCAGTACTTC	CASNQTIVSGSTHEQYF
TRBV28	TRBJ2-2	.	17	.	TGTGCCAGCAGTTTAAGAAGAGGTAGCCTGAACACCGGGGAGCTGTTTTTT	CASSLRRGSLNTGELFF
TRBV5-1	TRBJ2-7	.	14	once	TGCGCCAGCAGCTGGTCCGGGGCCGACTACGAGCAGTACTTC	CASSWSGADYEQYF
TRBV19	TRBJ1-5	TRBD1	16	.	TGTGCCAGTAGTATATTCGGACAGGGGACGAATCAGCCCCAGCATTTT	CASSIFGQGTNQPQHF
TRBV7-2	TRBJ1-1	.	14	.	TGTGCCAGCAGCTGGGGGGGTGCTAACACTGAAGCTTTCTTT	CASSWGGANTEAFF
TRBV27	TRBJ1-5	.	15	.	TGTGCCAGCAGTTTAGACAGGCCGTCCCATCAGCCCCAGCATTTT	CASSLDRPSHQPQHF
TRBV6-1	TRBJ2-5	.	13	.	TGTGCCAGCATTCGGGCAGGCGTAGAGACCCAGTACTTC	CASIRAGVETQYF
TRBV6-6	TRBJ2-3	.	13	.	TGTGCCAGCACTTGGGCAGGGATAGATACGCAGTATTTT	CASTWAGIDTQYF
TRBV7-8	TRBJ2-5	.	15	.	TGTGCCAGCAGCCTCCGGGGCTTCTTCCGGGAGACCCAGTACTTC	CASSLRGFFRETQYF
TRBV30	TRBJ1-5	TRBD1	14	.	TGTGCCTGGAGTGAAGGGGGCTCGGGTCAGCCCCAGCATTTT	CAWSEGGSGQPQHF
TRBV29-1	TRBJ2-7	TRBD2	16	.	TGCAGCGTTTGCACAACTCTAGCGGGAGGAAGTTACGAGCAGTACTTC	CSVCTTLAGGSYEQYF
TRBV7-2	TRBJ2-3	TRBD1	16	.	TGTGCCAGCAGCTTATTTCCAGGGGGCATATCAGATACGCAGTATTTT	CASSLFPGGISDTQYF
TRBV5-5	TRBJ2-3	.	13	.	TGTGCCAGCAGCTTGGATCAGCCAGATACGCAGTATTTT	CASSLDQPDTQYF
TRBV9	TRBJ2-3	.	14	.	TGTGCCAGCAGCGTTCATGGTGGTGCAGATACGCAGTATTTT	CASSVHGGADTQYF